A single sample gave rise to the 11 T cell receptor beta chains below, sequenced in a study of early T cells in non-severe SARS-CoV-2 infection. MiXCR, applied by TCRdb to the 5' RACE reads, yields one record per CDR3 protein. The sample yields tens of thousands of distinct CDR3 sequences, about 5.3% seen once. Sequencing was carried out using whole blood. These receptors were collected from an adult who was a healthcare worker with PCR-confirmed SARS-CoV-2 infection or an uninfected control (not recorded which).

This clonotype came up many times. J is TRBJ2-7 and V is TRBV14; D not resolved. The V end was cut by 1 base, the J end by 4 bases, with 5 bases between. CDR1 and CDR2 (germline): SGHDN, FVKESK. The CDR3 has 12 amino acids. The CDR3 is CASSQVGYEQYF. CDR3 coding DNA: TGTGCCAGCAGCCAAGTTGGGTACGAGCAGTACTTC.

This clonotype was found a few times. The chain employs TRBV7-9 and TRBJ2-3, with D perhaps TRBD1 (5 bases). V was clipped by 7 bases and J by 4 bases, with 18 bases between them. The CDR3 totals 15 residues. Germline V gene lookup returns CDR1 SEHNR and CDR2 FQNEAQ (reference sequence). In DNA form, the CDR3 reads TGTGCCAGCACCCTAATCAGGACAATCGCAGATACGCAGTATTTT. Translating it yields CASTLIRTIADTQYF.

The sample holds many counts of this clonotype. This chain joins TRBV7-9 and TRBJ1-1, with D unresolved. This CDR3 has 14 amino acids. Trimming took off 4 bases at V and 4 bases at J, with 13 bases between the two ends. Germline V gene sequence: CDR1 SEHNR, CDR2 FQNEAQ (reference sequence). The CDR3: CASSSDLRGTEAFF. CDR3 coding DNA: TGTGCCAGCAGCTCTGACCTTCGGGGCACTGAAGCTTTCTTT.

This chain connects TRBV29-1 to TRBJ1-2, with D possibly matching TRBD1 (6 bases). Germline CDR1 reads SQVTM; CDR2 reads ANQGSEA. The ends were cut back, 2 bases at V and 4 bases at J, with 17 bases in the middle. This CDR3 is 15 amino acids long. The CDR3 coding sequence is TGCAGCGTTGAAAGTAGGGGACAAATACTCTATGGCTACACCTTC. This gives the protein CSVESRGQILYGYTF. Full variable domain (rest looked up from reference TRBV29-1 and TRBJ1-2): SAVISQKPSRDICQRGTSLTIQCQVDSQVTMMFWYRQQPGQSLTLIATANQGSEATYESGFVIDKFPISRPNLTFSTLTVSNMSPEDSSIYLCSVESRGQILYGYTFGSGTRLTVV.

The chain links TRBV20-1 to TRBJ2-1; 10 bases map to TRBD2. Germline V gene lookup returns CDR1 DFQATT and CDR2 SNEGSKA (reference sequence). The CDR3 length is 15 residues. Unmatched junction bases numbered 6, after V lost 3 bases and J lost 4 bases. The CDR3 DNA follows: TGCAGTGCTAGGGAAGCGGGAGGGCCGTACAATGAGCAGTTCTTC. Its protein is CSAREAGGPYNEQFF.

This clonotype appeared many times. The chain uses TRBV12-3 or TRBV12-4 and TRBJ1-3; 11 positions match TRBD1. Trimming removed 3 bases from V and 8 bases from J; junction bases left unmatched: 3. This CDR3 spans 14 amino acids. DNA of the CDR3: TGTGCCAGCAGTTTCTGGACAGGGGGCGACACCATATATTTT. Translation gives CASSFWTGGDTIYF.

In its sample, this clonotype was seen many times. This rearrangement joins TRBV7-3 to TRBJ2-2, with D maybe TRBD1 (5 bases). This CDR3 comprises 15 residues. The germline V gene has CDR1 SGHTA and CDR2 FQGTGA. V was cut by 2 bases and J by 1 base, with 8 bases left in between. CDR3 nucleotides: TGTGCCAGCAGCTTACAGGGCAGGAACACCGGGGAGCTGTTTTTT. Its translation is CASSLQGRNTGELFF.

At least ten counts were recorded for this clonotype. This chain joins TRBV7-9 and TRBJ1-3, with unresolved D. The CDR3 loop spans 15 amino acids. V lost 5 bases, J lost 0 bases, and 11 bases lay in between. Germline V gene data show CDR1 as SEHNR and CDR2 as FQNEAQ (reference sequence). The CDR3 here is CASSPPFRSGNTIYF. The CDR3 nucleotides are TGTGCCAGCAGCCCCCCTTTTCGCTCTGGAAACACCATATATTTT. The full variable domain, rest sourced from reference TRBV7-9 and TRBJ1-3, is DTGVSQNPRHKITKRGQNVTFRCDPISEHNRLYWYRQTLGQGPEFLTYFQNEAQLEKSRLLSDRFSAERPKGSFSTLEIQRTEQGDSAMYLCASSPPFRSGNTIYFGEGSWLTVV.

The chain uses TRBV7-2 and TRBJ2-3; no firm D call. V was clipped by 5 bases and J by 3 bases, with 12 bases between them. CDR1 is SGHTA and CDR2 is FQGNSA in the germline V gene. The CDR3 runs 14 residues. CDR3: CASSPLGQTDTQYF. The CDR3 DNA is TGTGCCAGCAGCCCGCTTGGGCAAACAGATACGCAGTATTTT.

Concerning this clonotype: At one end, the junction sequence differs from germline, possibly due to a read error. This chain joins TRBV9 and TRBJ2-4; D not certain. Germline V lookup: CDR1 SGDLS, CDR2 YYNGEE. This CDR3 region has 15 residues. CDR3 DNA: TGTGCCAGCAGCGTAGGTTGGGATCAGAGGAACAATCAGTACTTC. This codes for CASSVGWDQRNNQYF.

The V and J genes are TRBV19 and TRBJ2-1; possibly TRBD2 for D (6 bases). CDR3 size: 12 residues. CDR1 and CDR2 (germline): LNHDA, SQIVND (reference sequence). V was pared by 5 bases and J by 9 bases, with 11 bases between. CDR3 loop: CASSPGVAEQFF. The CDR3 region has the DNA TGTGCCAGTAGTCCGGGAGTGGCTGAGCAGTTCTTC. The full variable domain, with the rest looked up from reference TRBV19 and TRBJ2-1, is DGGITQSPKYLFRKEGQNVTLSCEQNLNHDAMYWYRQDPGQGLRLIYYSQIVNDFQKGDIAEGYSVSREKKESFPLTVTSAQKNPTAFYLCASSPGVAEQFFGPGTRLTVL.